The entry below describes one T cell receptor beta chain. Its antigen is as yet unknown. This entry is derived from a study of graft-versus-host responses after intestinal transplantation. Looked up from germline, CDR1 is MNHEY and CDR2 is SVGAGI. This CDR3 comprises 14 residues. V was pared by 6 bases and J by 5 bases, with 9 bases of the junction left unmatched. The study, taken as a whole, reports: Recipient marrow contained GvH clones, some of which appeared first in ileum or blood. High graft-versus-host to host-versus-graft clonal ratios were found in allografts of patients who had graft-donor T cell macrochimerism.

Measured with immunoSEQ multiplex PCR; TCRdb has only the in-frame clones, and not every one. The sample contains 85,000 to 100,000 clones, 75% to 95% of which appear only once. The TCR comes from a human donor who was the organ donor for an intestinal transplant. The rearrangement uses TRBV6-5 and TRBJ1-2; 7 nucleotides agree with TRBD1. Sequences were derived from unstimulated CD4+ T cells sorted from spleen or lymph node cells, sampled before transplant. CDR3 nucleotide sequence: TGTGCCAGCAGGCCGGGACAGCTAACGTATGGCTACACCTTC. Protein sequence: CASRPGQLTYGYTF.